This paragraph covers one T cell receptor (beta chain) sequence. The data originate from a study of blood T cell repertoires in COVID-19. Looked up from germline, CDR1 is SGHDT and CDR2 is YYEEEE. V lost 0 bases to trimming and J lost 10 bases, with 20 bases between them. This CDR3 has 15 residues. Enrolled through a virtual design, the participants were between about 18 and 100 years of age and came from some 25 US areas. Cohorts were based on clinical histories the participants reported. Symptom resolution, clearance, or two negative PCRs marked donors in Cohort 3 as recovered. As handled by the study authors: By means of reference gene primer amplification, nucleated cell counts were estimated. This table comes from immunoSEQ multiplex PCR, and its TCRdb copy is limited to in-frame clones, with some not included. D and trimming were read from the DNA, whereas the V and J calls and clone size are those reported in that table. Found here are 360,000 or so clones, just under 90% of them singletons; the top ten hold about 1.8%.

The TCR originated in a woman aged 25 to 39 who had recovered from COVID-19. V gene TRBV5-6 combines with J gene TRBJ2-7; D may be TRBD2 (6 bases). The sequenced sample was PBMCs or T cells enriched from blood (not recorded which). CDR3 loop: CASSLDPTPPGVQYF. The CDR3 DNA sequence: TGTGCCAGCAGCTTGGACCCAACTCCTCCGGGGGTACAGTACTTC.